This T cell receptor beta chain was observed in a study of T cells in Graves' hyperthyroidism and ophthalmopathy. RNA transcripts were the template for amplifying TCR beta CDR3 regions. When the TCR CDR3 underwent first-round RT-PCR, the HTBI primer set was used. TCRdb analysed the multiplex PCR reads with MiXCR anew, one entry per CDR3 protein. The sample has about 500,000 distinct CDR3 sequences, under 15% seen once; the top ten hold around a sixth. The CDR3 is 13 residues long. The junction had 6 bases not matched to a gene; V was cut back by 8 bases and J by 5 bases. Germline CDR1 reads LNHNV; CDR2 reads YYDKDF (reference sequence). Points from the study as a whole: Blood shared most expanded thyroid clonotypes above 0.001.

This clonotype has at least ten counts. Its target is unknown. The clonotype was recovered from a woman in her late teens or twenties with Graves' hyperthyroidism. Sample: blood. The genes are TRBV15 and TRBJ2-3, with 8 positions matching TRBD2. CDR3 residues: CATQAGVRDTQYF. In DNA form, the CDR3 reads TGTGCCACCCAAGCGGGAGTGAGAGATACGCAGTATTTT.